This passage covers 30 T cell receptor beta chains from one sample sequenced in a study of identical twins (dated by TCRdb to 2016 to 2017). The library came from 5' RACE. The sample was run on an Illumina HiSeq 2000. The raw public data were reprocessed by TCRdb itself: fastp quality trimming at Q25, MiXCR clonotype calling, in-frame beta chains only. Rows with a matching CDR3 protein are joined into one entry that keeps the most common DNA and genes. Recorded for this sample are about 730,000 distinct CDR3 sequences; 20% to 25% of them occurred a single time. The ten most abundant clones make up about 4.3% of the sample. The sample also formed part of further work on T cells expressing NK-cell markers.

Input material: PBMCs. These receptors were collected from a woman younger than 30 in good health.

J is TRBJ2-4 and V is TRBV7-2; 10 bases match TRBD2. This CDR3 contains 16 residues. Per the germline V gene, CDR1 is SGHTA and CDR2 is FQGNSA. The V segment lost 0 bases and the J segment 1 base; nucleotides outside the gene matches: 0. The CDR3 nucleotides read TGTGCCAGCAGCTTAGCTAGCGGGAGGGCCAAAAACATTCAGTACTTC. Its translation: CASSLASGRAKNIQYF.

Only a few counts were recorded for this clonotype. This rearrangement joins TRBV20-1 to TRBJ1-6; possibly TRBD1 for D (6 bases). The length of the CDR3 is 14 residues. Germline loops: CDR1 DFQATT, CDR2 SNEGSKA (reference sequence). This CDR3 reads CTTGRDNSGSPLHF. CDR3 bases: TGCACAACAGGGAGGGACAATTCGGGATCACCCCTCCACTTT.

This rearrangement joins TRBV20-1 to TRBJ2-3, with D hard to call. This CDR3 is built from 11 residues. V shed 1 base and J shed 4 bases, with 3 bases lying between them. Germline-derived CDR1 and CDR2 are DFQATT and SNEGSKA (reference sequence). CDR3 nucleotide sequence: TGCAGTGCTAGAGTTTCAGATACGCAGTATTTT. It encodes CSARVSDTQYF.

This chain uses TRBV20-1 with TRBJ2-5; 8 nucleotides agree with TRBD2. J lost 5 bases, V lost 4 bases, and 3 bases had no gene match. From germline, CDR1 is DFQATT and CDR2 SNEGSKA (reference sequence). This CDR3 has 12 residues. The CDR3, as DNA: TGCAGTGCTATCCGGACTAGCGAGACCCAGTACTTC. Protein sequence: CSAIRTSETQYF.

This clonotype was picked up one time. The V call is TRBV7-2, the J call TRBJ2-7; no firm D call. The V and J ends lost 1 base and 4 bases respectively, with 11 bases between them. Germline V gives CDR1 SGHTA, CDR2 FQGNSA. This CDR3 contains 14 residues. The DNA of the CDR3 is TGTGCCAGCAGCTTAGTCCAGAACTCTTACGAGCAGTACTTC. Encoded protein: CASSLVQNSYEQYF.

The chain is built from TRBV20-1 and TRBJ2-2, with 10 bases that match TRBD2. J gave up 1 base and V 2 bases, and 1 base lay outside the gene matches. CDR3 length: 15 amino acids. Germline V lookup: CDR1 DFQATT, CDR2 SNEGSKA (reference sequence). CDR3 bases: TGCAGTGCTAGACTAGCGGGAGAGAACACCGGGGAGCTGTTTTTT. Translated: CSARLAGENTGELFF.

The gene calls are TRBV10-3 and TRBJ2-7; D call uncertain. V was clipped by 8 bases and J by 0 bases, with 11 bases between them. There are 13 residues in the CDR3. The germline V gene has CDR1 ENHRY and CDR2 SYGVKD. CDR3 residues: CAIGRGDSYEQYF. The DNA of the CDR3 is TGTGCCATCGGCAGAGGAGACTCCTACGAGCAGTACTTC.

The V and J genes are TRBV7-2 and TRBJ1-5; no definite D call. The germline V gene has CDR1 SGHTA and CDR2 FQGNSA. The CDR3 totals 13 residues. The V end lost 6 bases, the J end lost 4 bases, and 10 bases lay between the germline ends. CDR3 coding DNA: TGTGCCAGCAGTCAGGTCCGGAATCAGCCCCAGCATTTT. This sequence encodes CASSQVRNQPQHF.

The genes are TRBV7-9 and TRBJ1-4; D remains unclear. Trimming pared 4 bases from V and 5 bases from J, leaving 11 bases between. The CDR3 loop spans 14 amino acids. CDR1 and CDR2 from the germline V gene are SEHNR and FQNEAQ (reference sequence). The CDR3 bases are TGTGCCAGCAGCTCTTGGTCCGTGAATGAAAAACTGTTTTTT. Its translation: CASSSWSVNEKLFF.

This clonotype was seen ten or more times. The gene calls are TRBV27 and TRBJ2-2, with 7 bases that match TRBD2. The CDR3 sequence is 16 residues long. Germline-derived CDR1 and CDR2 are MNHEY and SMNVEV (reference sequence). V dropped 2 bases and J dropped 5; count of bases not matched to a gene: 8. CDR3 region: CASSLISRESTGELFF. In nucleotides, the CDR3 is TGTGCCAGCAGTTTAATTTCGCGGGAGAGTACCGGGGAGCTGTTTTTT.

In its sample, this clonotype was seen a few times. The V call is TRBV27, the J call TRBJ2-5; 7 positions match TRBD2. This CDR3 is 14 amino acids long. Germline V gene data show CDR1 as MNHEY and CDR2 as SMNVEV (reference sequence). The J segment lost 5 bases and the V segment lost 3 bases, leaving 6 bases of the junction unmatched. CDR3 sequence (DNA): TGTGCCAGCAGTTTGAGCTGGCGGGAGGAGACCCAGTACTTC. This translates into CASSLSWREETQYF.

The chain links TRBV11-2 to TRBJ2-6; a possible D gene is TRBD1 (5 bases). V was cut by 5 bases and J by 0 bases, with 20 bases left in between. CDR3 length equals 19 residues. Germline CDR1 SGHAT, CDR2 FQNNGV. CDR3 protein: CASSLTGSLIASGANVLTF. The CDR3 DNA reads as TGTGCCAGCAGCCTCACAGGATCTCTGATTGCCTCTGGGGCCAACGTCCTGACTTTC. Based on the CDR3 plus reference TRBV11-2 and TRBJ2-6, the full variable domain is EAGVAQSPRYKIIEKRQSVAFWCNPISGHATLYWYQQILGQGPKLLIQFQNNGVVDDSQLPKDRFSAERLKGVDSTLKIQPAKLEDSAVYLCASSLTGSLIASGANVLTFGAGSRLTVL.

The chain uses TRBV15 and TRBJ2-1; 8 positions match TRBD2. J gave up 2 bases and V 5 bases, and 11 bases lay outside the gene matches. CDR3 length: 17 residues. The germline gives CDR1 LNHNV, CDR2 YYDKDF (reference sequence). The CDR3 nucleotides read TGTGCCACCAGCGGGGGGACCGGGACTAGAACCTACAATGAGCAGTTCTTC. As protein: CATSGGTGTRTYNEQFF.

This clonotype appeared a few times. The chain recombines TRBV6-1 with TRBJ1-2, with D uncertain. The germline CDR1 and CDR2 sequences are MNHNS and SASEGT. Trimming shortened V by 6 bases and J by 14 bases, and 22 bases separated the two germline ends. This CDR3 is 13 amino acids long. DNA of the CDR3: TGTGCCAGCAGCTCCGCCTTAGTCGAGGTAGAAACCTTC. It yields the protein CASSSALVEVETF.

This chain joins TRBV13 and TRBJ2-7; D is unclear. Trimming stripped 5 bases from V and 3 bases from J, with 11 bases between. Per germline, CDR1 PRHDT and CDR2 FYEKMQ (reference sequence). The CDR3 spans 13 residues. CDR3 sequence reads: CASSPQCRYEQYF. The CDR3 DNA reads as TGTGCCAGCAGCCCGCAGTGTCGCTACGAGCAGTACTTC.

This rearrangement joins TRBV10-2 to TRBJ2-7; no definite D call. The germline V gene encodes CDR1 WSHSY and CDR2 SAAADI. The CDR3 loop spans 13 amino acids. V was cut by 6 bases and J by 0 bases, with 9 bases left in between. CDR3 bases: TGCGCCAGCAGGGGCTTTAGCTCCTACGAGCAGTACTTC. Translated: CASRGFSSYEQYF.

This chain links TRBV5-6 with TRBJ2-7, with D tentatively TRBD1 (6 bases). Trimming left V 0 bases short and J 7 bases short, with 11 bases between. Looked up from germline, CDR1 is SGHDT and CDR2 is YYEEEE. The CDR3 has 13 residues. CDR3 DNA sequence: TGTGCCAGCAGCTTGGGACAGGCGTTGGAGCAGTACTTC. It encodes CASSLGQALEQYF. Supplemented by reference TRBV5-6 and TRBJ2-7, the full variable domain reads DAGVTQSPTHLIKTRGQQVTLRCSPKSGHDTVSWYQQALGQGPQFIFQYYEEEERQRGNFPDRFSGHQFPNYSSELNVNALLLGDSALYLCASSLGQALEQYFGPGTRLTVT.

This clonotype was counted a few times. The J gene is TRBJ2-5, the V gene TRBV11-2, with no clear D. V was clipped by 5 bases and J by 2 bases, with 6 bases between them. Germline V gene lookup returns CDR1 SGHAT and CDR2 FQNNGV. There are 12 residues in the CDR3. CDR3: CASSPIQETQYF. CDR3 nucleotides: TGTGCCAGCAGCCCGATTCAAGAGACCCAGTACTTC.

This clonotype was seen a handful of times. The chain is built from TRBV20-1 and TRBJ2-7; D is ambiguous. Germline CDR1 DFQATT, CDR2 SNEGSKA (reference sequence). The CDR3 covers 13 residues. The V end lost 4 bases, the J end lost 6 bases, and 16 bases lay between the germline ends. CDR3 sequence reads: CSATDPMGLEQYF. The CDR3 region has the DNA TGCAGTGCTACGGACCCGATGGGCCTCGAGCAGTACTTC.

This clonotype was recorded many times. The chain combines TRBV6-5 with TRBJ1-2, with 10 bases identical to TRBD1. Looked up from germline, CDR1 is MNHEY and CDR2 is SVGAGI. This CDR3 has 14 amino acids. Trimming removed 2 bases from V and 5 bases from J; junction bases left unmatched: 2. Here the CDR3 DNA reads TGTGCCAGCAGTTACGGACAGGGGGATTATGGCTACACCTTC. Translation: CASSYGQGDYGYTF.

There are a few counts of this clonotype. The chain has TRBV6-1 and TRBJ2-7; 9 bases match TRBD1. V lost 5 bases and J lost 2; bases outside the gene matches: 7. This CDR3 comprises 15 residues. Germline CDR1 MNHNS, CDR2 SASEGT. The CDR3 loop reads CASSRDRARPYEQYF. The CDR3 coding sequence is TGTGCCAGCAGTCGGGACAGGGCCCGACCCTACGAGCAGTACTTC.

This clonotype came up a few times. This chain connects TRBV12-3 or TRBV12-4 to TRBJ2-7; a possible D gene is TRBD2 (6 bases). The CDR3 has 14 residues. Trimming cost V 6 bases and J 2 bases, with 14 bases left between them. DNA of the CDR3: TGTGCCAGCAGCAGGGACTTACGCCCCTACGAGCAGTACTTC. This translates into CASSRDLRPYEQYF.

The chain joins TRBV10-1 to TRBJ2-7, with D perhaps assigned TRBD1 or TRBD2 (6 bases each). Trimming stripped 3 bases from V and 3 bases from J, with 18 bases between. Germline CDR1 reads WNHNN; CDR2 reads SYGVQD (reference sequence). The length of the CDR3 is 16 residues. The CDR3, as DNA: TGCGCCAGCAGTGAAGGGAGGAGACAGGACTTCTACGAGCAGTACTTC. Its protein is CASSEGRRQDFYEQYF.

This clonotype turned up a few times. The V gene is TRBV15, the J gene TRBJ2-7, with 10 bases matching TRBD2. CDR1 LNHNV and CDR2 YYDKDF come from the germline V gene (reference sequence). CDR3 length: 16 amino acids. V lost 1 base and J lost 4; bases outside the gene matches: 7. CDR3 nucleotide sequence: TGTGCCACCAGCAGAGCTAGCGGGAGTAGTTTGTACGAGCAGTACTTC. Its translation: CATSRASGSSLYEQYF.

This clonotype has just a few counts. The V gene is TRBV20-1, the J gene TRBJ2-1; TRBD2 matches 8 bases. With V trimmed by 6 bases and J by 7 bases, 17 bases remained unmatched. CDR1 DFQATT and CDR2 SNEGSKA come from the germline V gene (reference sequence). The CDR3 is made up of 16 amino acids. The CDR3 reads CSAPPGLAGHGNEQFF. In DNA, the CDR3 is TGCAGTGCACCCCCCGGGCTAGCGGGCCACGGGAATGAGCAGTTCTTC.

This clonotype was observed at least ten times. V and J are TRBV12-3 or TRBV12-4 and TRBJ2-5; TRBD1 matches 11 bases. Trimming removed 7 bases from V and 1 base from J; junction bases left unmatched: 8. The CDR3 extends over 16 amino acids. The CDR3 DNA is TGTGCCAGCACTCCCCGGGACAGGGGGACCCAAGAGACCCAGTACTTC. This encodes CASTPRDRGTQETQYF.

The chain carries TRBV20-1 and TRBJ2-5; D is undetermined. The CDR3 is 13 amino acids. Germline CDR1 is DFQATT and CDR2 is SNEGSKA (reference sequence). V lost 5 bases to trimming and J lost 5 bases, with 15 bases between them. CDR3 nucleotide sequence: TGCAGTGCTGGCTGGCTAGGAGAGGAGACCCAGTACTTC. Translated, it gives CSAGWLGEETQYF.

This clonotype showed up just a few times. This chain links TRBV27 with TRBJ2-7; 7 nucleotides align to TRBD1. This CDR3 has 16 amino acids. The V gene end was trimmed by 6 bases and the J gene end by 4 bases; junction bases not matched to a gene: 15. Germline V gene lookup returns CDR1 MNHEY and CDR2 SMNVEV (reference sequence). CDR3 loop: CASSPRSRTGSYEQYF. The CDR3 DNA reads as TGTGCCAGCAGCCCGAGATCAAGGACAGGTTCGTACGAGCAGTACTTC.

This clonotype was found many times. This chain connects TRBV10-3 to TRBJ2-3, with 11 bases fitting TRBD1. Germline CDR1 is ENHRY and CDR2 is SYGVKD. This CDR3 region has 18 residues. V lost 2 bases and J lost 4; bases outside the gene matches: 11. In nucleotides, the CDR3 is TGTGCCATCAGTGAGGAATGGAACCGGGACAGGGGGGCAGATACGCAGTATTTT. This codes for CAISEEWNRDRGADTQYF.

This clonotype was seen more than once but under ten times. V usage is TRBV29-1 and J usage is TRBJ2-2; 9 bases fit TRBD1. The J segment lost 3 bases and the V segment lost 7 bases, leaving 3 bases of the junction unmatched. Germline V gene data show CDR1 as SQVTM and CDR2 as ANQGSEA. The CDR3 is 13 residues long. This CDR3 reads CSAYRGHTGELFF. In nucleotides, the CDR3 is TGCAGCGCTTACAGGGGGCACACCGGGGAGCTGTTTTTT.